Following are 4 T cell receptor beta chains from one sample sequenced in a study of T cells in Graves' hyperthyroidism and ophthalmopathy. Amplification of TCR beta CDR3 regions was performed using RNA transcripts as template. Initially, a first-round RT-PCR of the TCR CDR3 employed the HTBI primer set. In TCRdb, the multiplex PCR reads were re-called with MiXCR into one record per CDR3 protein. The sample includes hundreds of thousands of distinct CDR3 sequences, 11% to 15% seen only once; the top ten take around 28%. The sequenced material came from blood. These receptors were obtained from a man between 50 and 59 years old with Graves' ophthalmopathy.

This clonotype has ten or more counts. The CDR3: CASSLEAGPLWGYTF. Here the CDR3 DNA reads TGTGCCAGCAGTTTAGAAGCCGGCCCGTTGTGGGGCTACACCTTC. The chain has TRBV28 and TRBJ1-2; no definite D call. V was pared by 2 bases and J by 8 bases, with 18 bases between. CDR1 and CDR2 (germline): MDHEN, SYDVKM. This CDR3 comprises 15 residues.

This clonotype occurred many times. The chain has TRBV2 and TRBJ2-1, with 9 bases that match TRBD2. The CDR3 sequence is 15 residues long. V lost 6 bases to trimming and J lost 13 bases; unmatched junction nucleotides: 16. The germline gives CDR1 SNHLY, CDR2 FYNNEI. CDR3 bases: TGTGCCAGCAGACCGACCCTCGGAGCTAGCGGGGTCCAGTTCTTC. Its translation: CASRPTLGASGVQFF.

This clonotype was picked up many times. CDR3 region: CASSYRDRDRSYEQYF. In DNA, the CDR3 is TGTGCCAGCAGCTACCGCGACAGGGACCGCTCCTACGAGCAGTACTTC. The chain links TRBV7-2 to TRBJ2-7; 7 positions agree with TRBD1. Germline V gene data show CDR1 as SGHTA and CDR2 as FQGNSA. CDR3 length: 16 amino acids. V gave up 4 bases and J gave up 0 bases; unmatched junction bases: 9.

At least ten counts were recorded for this clonotype. The gene calls are TRBV20-1 and TRBJ1-2; 7 nucleotides align to TRBD1. The J segment lost 3 bases and the V segment lost 4 bases, leaving 14 bases of the junction unmatched. This CDR3 region has 16 residues. Germline CDR1 and CDR2: DFQATT and SNEGSKA (reference sequence). DNA of the CDR3: TGCAGTGCTAATCAAGCGGACACAGGGGCAGACTATGGCTACACCTTC. It specifies CSANQADTGADYGYTF.